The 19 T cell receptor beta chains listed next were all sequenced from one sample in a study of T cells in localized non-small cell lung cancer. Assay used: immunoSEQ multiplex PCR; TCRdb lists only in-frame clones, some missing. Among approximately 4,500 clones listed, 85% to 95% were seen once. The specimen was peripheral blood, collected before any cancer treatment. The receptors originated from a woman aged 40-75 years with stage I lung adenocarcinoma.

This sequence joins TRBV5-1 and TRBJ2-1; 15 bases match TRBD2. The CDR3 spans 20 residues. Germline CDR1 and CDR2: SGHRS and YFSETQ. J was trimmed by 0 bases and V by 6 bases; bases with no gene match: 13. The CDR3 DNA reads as TGCGCCAGCAACCCCGCCGGGACTAGCGGGAGGACCTCCTCCTACAATGAGCAGTTCTTC. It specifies CASNPAGTSGRTSSYNEQFF.

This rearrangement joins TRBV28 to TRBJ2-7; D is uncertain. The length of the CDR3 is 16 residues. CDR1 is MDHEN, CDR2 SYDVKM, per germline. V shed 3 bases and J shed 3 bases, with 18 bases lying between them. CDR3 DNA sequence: TGTGCCAGCAGTTTGGCCGGTTCAAATGAACGCTACGAGCAGTACTTC. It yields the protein CASSLAGSNERYEQYF. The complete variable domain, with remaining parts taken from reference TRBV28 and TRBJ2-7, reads DVKVTQSSRYLVKRTGEKVFLECVQDMDHENMFWYRQDPGLGLRLIYFSYDVKMKEKGDIPEGYSVSREKKERFSLILESASTNQTSMYLCASSLAGSNERYEQYFGPGTRLTVT.

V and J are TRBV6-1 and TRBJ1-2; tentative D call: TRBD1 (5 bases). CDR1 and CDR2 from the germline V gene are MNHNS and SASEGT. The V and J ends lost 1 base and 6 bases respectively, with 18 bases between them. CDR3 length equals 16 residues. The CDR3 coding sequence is TGTGCCAGCAGTGAAGGAGGAGGGGTCAGGGTGGATGGCTACACCTTC. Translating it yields CASSEGGGVRVDGYTF.

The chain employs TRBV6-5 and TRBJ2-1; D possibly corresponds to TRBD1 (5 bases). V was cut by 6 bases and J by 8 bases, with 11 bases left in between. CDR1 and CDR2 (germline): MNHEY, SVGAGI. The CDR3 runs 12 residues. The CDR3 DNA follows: TGTGCCAGCAGCCCCGGACAACATGAGCAGTTCTTC. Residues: CASSPGQHEQFF.

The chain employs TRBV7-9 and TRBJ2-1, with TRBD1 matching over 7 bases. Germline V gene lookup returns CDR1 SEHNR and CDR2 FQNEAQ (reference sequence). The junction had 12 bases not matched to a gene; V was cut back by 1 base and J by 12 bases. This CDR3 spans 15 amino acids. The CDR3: CASSLGEGAHRVQFF. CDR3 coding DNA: TGTGCCAGCAGCTTAGGCGAGGGGGCGCATCGGGTGCAGTTCTTC.

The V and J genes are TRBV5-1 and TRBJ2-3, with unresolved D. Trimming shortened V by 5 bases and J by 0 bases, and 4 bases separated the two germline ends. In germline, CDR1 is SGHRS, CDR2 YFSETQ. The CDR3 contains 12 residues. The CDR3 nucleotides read TGCGCCAGCAGATCCAGCACAGATACGCAGTATTTT. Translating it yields CASRSSTDTQYF.

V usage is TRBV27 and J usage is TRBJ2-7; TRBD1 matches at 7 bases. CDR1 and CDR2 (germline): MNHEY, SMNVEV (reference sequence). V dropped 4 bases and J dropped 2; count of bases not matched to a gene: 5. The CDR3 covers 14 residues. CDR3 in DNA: TGTGCCAGCAGTTACAGGGGCCTTACCTACGAGCAGTACTTC. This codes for CASSYRGLTYEQYF.

The CDR3: CASSTGNSGRGEQYF. The CDR3 DNA reads TGTGCCAGTAGTACCGGTAATAGCGGGAGAGGTGAGCAGTACTTC. J is TRBJ2-7 and V is TRBV19; 9 nucleotides align to TRBD2. This CDR3 spans 15 amino acids. CDR1 is LNHDA, CDR2 SQIVND, per germline (reference sequence). V shed 4 bases and J 7 bases; nucleotides not matched to a gene: 11.

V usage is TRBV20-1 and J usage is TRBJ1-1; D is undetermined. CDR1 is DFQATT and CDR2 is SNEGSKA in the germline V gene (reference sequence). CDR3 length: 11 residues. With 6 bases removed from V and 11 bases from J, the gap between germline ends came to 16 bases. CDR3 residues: CSAARGPKAFF. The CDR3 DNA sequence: TGCAGTGCCGCTCGCGGGCCGAAGGCTTTCTTT.

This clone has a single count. The CDR3 sequence is CASSLDPGRGLGELFF. The CDR3 nucleotides read TGTGCCAGCAGCTTAGATCCGGGACGGGGGTTGGGGGAGCTGTTTTTT. The chain links TRBV11-2 to TRBJ2-2; the D gene is possibly TRBD2 (6 bases). The CDR3 runs to 16 residues. Germline-derived CDR1 and CDR2 are SGHAT and FQNNGV. Trimming removed 0 bases from V and 8 bases from J, with 16 bases in between. Filled out from reference TRBV11-2 and TRBJ2-2, the complete variable domain reads EAGVAQSPRYKIIEKRQSVAFWCNPISGHATLYWYQQILGQGPKLLIQFQNNGVVDDSQLPKDRFSAERLKGVDSTLKIQPAKLEDSAVYLCASSLDPGRGLGELFFGEGSRLTVL.

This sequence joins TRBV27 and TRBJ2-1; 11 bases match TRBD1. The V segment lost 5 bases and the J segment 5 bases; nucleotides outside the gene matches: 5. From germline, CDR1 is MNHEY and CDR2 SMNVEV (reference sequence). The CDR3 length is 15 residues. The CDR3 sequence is CASSPRDRGNNEQFF. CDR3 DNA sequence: TGTGCCAGCAGTCCCCGGGACAGGGGGAACAATGAGCAGTTCTTC.

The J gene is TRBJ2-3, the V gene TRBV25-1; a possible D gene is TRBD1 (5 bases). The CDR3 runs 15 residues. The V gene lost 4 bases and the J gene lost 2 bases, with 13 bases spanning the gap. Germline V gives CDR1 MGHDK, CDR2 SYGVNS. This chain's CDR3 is CASSGWQGVTDTQYF. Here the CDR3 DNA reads TGTGCCAGCAGTGGATGGCAGGGCGTCACAGATACGCAGTATTTT.

The CDR3 is CASTETNYEQYF. The CDR3 DNA sequence: TGTGCCAGCACAGAGACTAACTACGAGCAGTACTTC. This chain links TRBV28 with TRBJ2-7; a possible D gene is TRBD2 (5 bases). Germline V gives CDR1 MDHEN, CDR2 SYDVKM. The V end lost 7 bases, the J end lost 3 bases, and 10 bases lay between the germline ends. CDR3 length: 12 residues. The entire variable domain, with the rest obtained from reference TRBV28 and TRBJ2-7, is as follows: DVKVTQSSRYLVKRTGEKVFLECVQDMDHENMFWYRQDPGLGLRLIYFSYDVKMKEKGDIPEGYSVSREKKERFSLILESASTNQTSMYLCASTETNYEQYFGPGTRLTVT.

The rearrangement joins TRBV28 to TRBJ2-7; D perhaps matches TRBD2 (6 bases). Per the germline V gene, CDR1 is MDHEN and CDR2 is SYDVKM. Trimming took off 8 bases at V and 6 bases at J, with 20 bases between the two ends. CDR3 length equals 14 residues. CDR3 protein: CASLVGGKYSEQYF. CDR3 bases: TGTGCCAGCTTAGTCGGAGGGAAATATAGCGAGCAGTACTTC.

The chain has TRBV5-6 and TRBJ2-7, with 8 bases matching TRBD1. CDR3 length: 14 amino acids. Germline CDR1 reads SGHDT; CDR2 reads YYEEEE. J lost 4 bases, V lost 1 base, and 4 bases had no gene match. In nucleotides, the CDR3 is TGTGCCAGCAGCTTGACAGGGGGTTTTTACGAGCAGTACTTC. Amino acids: CASSLTGGFYEQYF.

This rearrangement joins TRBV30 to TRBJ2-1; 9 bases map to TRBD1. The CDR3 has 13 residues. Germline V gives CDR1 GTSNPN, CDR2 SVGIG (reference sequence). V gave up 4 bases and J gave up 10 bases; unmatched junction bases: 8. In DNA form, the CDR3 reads TGTGCCTGGACGGACAGGGGATTTGAAGAGCAGTTCTTC. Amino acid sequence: CAWTDRGFEEQFF.

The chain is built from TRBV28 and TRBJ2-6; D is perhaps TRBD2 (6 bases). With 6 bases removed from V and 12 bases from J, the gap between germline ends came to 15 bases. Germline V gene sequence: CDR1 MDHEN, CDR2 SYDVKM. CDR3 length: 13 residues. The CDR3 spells CASSPGDLGVLTF. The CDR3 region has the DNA TGTGCCAGCAGCCCCGGGGACTTAGGCGTCCTGACTTTC.

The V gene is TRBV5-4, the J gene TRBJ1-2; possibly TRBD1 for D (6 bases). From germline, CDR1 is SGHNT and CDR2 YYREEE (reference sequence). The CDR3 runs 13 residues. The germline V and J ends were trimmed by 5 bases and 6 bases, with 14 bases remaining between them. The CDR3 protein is CASSMGAGDGYTF. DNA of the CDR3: TGTGCCAGCAGTATGGGGGCAGGGGATGGCTACACCTTC.

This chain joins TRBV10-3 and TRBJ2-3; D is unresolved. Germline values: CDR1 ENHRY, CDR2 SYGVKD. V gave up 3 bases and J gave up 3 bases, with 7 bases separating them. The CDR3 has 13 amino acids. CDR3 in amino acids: CAISEMETDTQYF. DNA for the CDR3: TGTGCCATCAGTGAAATGGAAACAGATACGCAGTATTTT.